This T cell receptor beta chain is drawn from a study of radiotherapy plus CTLA-4 blockade in lung cancer (dated by TCRdb to between 2017 and 2018). Turning to the overall study: Among the enrolled patients, around 19% had an objective response, and about 29% reached disease control. General conclusions and limits of the study: TCR clones derived from tumors expanded in peripheral blood after treatment with radiotherapy and ipilimumab. Increased serum interferon-beta after radiation, together with early dynamic changes in blood T cell clones, were reported to be the strongest predictors of response.

Details on this clone: Its antigen remains undetermined. Qualities for individual bases were not recorded, and no much larger clone is one base off.

To prepare the library, the immunoSEQ multiplex PCR assay was applied. The table was pulled from immuneACCESS by TCRdb, which kept in-frame rearrangements only. Such tables lose some clones; where checked, under half of the loss comes from unresolved V genes, and the rest has no known cause. The sample profile shows under 3,500 clones; approximately 88% of them were found once. Around 4% of the sample comes from the top ten. In this study, focal radiation therapy paired with CTLA-4 blockade (ipilimumab) was tested in patients who had chemo-refractory metastatic non-small-cell lung cancer. The germline ends are 10 bases apart after V is trimmed by 2 bases and J by 4 bases. The CDR3 measures 14 amino acids from cysteine to phenylalanine. The retained sequence is limited to the CDR3, 42 bases, with the frame set at the first base. CDR1 and CDR2, per the germline V gene, are SGHRS and YFSETQ.

This clonotype was obtained from a human donor with non-small cell lung cancer that progressed on radiotherapy plus ipilimumab. Here the chain combines TRBV5-1 and TRBJ1-3, with the identity of the D gene unclear. The sample here was tumor tissue, taken from a patient treated with radiotherapy plus ipilimumab. The CDR3 protein sequence reads: CASSLPGKGNTIYF. The DNA sequence is given as TGCGCCAGCAGCTTACCGGGGAAAGGAAACACCATATATTTT.